This TCR beta chain was sequenced for a study of T-cell memory formation after mild COVID-19 (TCRdb year 2021). Notes on the research overall: TCR sequence clusters from the two donors were found to be largely donor specific. Longitudinal TCRalpha and TCRbeta repertoire sequencing tracked T-cell clones expanding and contracting after mild COVID-19 in two donors. Two young, previously healthy adult volunteers made up the cohort, one male and one female.

The sequencing machine was an Illumina NovaSeq 6000. TCRalpha and TCRbeta cDNA libraries were built by 5'RACE with constant-segment primers, adding sample barcodes and unique molecular identifiers. RNA was extracted from every sample with Trizol reagent. Amplification of the libraries took two PCR steps, and the second step added a second sample barcode plus Illumina TruSeq adapters. Sequencing of the libraries was done on an Illumina NovaSeq, producing 2 x 150 bp paired-end reads. In the authors' own workflow: Demultiplexing of reads and collapsing into UMI-guided consensus sequences were performed with migec v1.2.7. Using mixcr v2.1.11, UMI consensuses were aligned to TRA and TRB V and J templates and then assembled into clonotypes. Expanded or contracted clonotypes were those called significant by both edgeR and NoisET, with noise models trained on biological replicates. For edgeR calls, the thresholds were a false discovery rate-adjusted p below 0.01 and a log2 fold-change of 1. As an exploratory analysis of dynamics, max-normalized trajectories of the 1000 most abundant clonotypes were examined with PCA combined with hierarchical clustering. Separately sequenced CD4+ and CD8+ repertoires were used to assign the CD4 or CD8 phenotype of responding clones. TCRdb reran the public reads through fastp at Q25 and MiXCR, keeping productive beta chains. Identical CDR3 proteins give one entry, which carries the most common genes and DNA. TCRdb assigned the V and J calls; the authors' analysis was not used. This sample gives 500,000 to 650,000 distinct CDR3 sequences in total; 20% to 25% of them show up just once. Jointly, the top ten make up 7.5% to 9.5% of the sample.

Summary of the overall study and its limitations: Only a couple of mild cases were covered in the study, and larger cohorts including severe cases with pre-infection samples were considered necessary. From day 15 to 85, contracting clones showed balanced CD4/CD8 phenotypes, whereas a second wave of clones that expanded from day 15 to 37 leaned towards CD4+. Some responding clones were found in pre-infection memory, which suggests that pre-existing cross-reactive memory T cells took part in the SARS-CoV-2 response. SARS-CoV-2 specificity was not confirmed for the second-wave clones peaking on day 37. Contracting CD4+ clones turned up mainly in the CM and EM memory subsets, whereas EMRA was where CD8+ clones were enriched.

This clonotype has more than one count but fewer than ten. Its antigen is still unknown. Nothing much larger sits one base from this clone, and base qualities are not available. The CDR3 starts with the cysteine, ends with the phenylalanine, and has 13 residues. The kept DNA is CDR3 alone, 39 bases in frame from the first base. V loses 5 bases, J loses 4 bases, and the germline ends lie 8 bases apart. The germline V gene specifies KGHDR as CDR1 and SFDVKD as CDR2. PBMCs were isolated by Ficoll-Paque density gradient centrifugation. This clonotype was obtained from an adult woman who had mild COVID-19 (a few samples of this study predate the infection). The sample titles of this study are shuffled in the database, so cell type and time point are left out; the donor was told from shared clones. The receptor chain draws on TRBV24-1 and TRBJ1-5; tentative D gene TRBD1, with 6 bases matching. The sample taken for sequencing was PBMCs or a T cell subset sorted from them (not recorded which). The nucleotide sequence reads TGTGCCACCAGTGGACAGGTGAATCAGCCCCAGCATTTT. Its protein product is CATSGQVNQPQHF.